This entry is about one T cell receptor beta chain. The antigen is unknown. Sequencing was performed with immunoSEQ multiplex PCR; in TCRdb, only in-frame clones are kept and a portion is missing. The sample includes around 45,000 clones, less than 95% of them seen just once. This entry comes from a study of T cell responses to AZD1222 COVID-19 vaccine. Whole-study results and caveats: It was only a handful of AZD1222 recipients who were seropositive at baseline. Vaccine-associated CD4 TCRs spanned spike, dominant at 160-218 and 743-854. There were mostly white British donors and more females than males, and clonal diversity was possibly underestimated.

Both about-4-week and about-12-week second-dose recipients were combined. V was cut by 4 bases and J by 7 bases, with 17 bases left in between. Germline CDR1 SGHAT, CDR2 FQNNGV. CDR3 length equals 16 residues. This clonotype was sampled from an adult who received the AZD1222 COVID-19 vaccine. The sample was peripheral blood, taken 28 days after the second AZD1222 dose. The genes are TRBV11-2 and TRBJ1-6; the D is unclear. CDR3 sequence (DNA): TGTGCCAGCAGCTCCCGGGCCCCGACTCAGAATTCACCCCTCCACTTT. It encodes CASSSRAPTQNSPLHF.